This T cell receptor beta chain was documented in a study of metastatic and nonmetastatic thyroid tumors. Background on the study: Repertoires from malignant and benign thyroid patients were compared across blood and tumor or nodule tissue.

Nobody among the patients had been given any treatment before thyroid surgery. The germline gives CDR1 DFQATT, CDR2 SNEGSKA (reference sequence). The germline V and J ends were trimmed by 0 bases and 1 base, with 10 bases remaining between them. This CDR3 has 14 amino acids. Authors' analysis steps: Variation in CDR3 across clinicopathological groups served as the basis for constructing a distant-metastasis classifier in papillary thyroid cancer. TCRdb ran MiXCR on the PCR reads. The authors' filters were not applied to this entry. This sample has about 36,000 clones; 20% to 25% occur once, and the top ten carry 15%. This clone was counted at least ten times.

Sequencing was performed on blood. The chain carries TRBV20-1 and TRBJ2-7; D not resolved. This TCR was sampled from a female donor with papillary thyroid cancer or a benign thyroid nodule (not recorded which). Some clones in this sample may be carry-over from other donors' samples. DNA for the CDR3: TGCAGTGCTAGAGATTTAGGCAGTTCCTACGAGCAGTACTTC. Protein product: CSARDLGSSYEQYF.